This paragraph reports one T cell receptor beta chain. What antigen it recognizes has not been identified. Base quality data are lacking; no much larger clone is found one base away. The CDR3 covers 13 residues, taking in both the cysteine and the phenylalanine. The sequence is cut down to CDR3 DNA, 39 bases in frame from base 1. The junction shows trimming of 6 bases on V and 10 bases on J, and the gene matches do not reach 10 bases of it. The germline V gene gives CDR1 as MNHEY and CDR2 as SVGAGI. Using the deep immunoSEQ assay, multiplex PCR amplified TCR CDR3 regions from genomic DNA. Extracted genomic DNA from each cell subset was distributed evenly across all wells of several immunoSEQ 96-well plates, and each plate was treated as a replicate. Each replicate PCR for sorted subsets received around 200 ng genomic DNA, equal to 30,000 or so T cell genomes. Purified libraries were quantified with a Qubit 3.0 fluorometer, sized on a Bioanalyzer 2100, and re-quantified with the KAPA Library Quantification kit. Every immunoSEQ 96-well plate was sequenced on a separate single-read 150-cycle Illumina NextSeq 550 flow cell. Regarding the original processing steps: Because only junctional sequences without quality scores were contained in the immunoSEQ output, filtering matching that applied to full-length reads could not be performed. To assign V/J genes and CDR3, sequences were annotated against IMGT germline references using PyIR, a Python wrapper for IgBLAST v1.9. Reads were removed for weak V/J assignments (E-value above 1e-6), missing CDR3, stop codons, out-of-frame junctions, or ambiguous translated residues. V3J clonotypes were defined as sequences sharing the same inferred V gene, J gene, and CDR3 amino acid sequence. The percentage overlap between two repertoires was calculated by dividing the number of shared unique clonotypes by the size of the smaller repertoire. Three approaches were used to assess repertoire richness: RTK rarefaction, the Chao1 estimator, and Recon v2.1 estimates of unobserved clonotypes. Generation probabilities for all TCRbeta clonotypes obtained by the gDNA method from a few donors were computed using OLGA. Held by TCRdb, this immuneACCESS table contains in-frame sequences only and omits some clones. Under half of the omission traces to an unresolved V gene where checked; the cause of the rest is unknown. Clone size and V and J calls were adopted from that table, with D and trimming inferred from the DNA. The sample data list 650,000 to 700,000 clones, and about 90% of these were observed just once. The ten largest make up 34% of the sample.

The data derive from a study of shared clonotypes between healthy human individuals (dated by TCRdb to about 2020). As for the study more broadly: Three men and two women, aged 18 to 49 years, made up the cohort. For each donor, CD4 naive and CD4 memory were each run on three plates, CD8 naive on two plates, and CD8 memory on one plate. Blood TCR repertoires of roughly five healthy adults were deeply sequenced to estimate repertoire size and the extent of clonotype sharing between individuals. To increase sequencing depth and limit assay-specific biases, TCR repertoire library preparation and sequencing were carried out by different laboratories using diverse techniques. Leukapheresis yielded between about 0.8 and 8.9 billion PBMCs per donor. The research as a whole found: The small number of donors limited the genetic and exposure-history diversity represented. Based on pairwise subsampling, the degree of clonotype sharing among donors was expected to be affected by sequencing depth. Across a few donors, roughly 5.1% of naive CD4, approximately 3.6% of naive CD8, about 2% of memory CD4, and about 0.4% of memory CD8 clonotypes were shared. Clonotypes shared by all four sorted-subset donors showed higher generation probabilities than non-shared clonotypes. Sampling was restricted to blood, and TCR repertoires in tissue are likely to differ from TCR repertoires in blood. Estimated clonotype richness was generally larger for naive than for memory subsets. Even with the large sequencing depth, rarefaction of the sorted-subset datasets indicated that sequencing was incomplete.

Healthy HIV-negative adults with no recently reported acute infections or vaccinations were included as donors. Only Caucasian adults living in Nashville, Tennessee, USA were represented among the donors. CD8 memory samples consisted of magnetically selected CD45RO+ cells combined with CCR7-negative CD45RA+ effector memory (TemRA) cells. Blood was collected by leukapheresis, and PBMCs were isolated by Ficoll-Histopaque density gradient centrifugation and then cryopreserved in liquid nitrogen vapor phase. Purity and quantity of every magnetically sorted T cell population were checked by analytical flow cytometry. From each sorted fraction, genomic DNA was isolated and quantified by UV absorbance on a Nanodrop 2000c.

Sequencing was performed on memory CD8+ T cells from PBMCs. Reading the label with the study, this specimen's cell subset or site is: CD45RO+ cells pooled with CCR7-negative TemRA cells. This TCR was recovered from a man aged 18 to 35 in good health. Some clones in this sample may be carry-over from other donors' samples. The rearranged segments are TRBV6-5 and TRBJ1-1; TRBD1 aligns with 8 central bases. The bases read TGTGCCAGCAGACAAGGACAGGGCCTGGGAGCTTTCTTT. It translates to CASRQGQGLGAFF.